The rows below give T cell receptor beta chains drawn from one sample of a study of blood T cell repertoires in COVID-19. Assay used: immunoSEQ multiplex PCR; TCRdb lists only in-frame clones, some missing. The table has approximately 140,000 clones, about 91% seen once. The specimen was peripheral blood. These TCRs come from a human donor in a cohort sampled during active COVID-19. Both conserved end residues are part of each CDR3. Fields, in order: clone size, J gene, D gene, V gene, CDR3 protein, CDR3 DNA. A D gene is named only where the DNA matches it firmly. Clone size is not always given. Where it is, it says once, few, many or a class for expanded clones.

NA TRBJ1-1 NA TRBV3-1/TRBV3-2 CASSQPGDTEAFF TGTGCCAGCAGCCAGCCGGGAGACACTGAAGCTTTCTTT
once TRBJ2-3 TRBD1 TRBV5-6 CASSPGQGIGTDTQYF TGTGCCAGCAGCCCGGGACAGGGAATAGGCACAGATACGCAGTATTTT
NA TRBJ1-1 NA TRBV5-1 CASSPQGPGSEAFF TGCGCCAGCAGCCCCCAAGGGCCGGGAAGTGAAGCTTTCTTT
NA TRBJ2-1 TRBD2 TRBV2 CASGLAGAFQFF TGTGCCAGCGGACTAGCGGGGGCTTTTCAGTTCTTC
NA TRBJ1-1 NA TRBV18 CASSPGPNTEAFF TGTGCCAGCTCCCCCGGTCCGAACACTGAAGCTTTCTTT
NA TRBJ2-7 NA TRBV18 CASSPLGGSSYEQYF TGTGCCAGCTCACCACTTGGGGGCAGTTCCTACGAGCAGTACTTC
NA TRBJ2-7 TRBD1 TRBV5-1 CASLHRQGSYEQYF TGCGCCAGCCTACACAGACAGGGCTCCTACGAGCAGTACTTC
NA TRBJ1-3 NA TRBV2 CASRLSSGNTIYF TGTGCCAGCAGACTGAGCTCTGGAAACACCATATATTTT
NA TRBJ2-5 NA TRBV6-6 CASSYSRTTETQYF TGTGCCAGCAGTTACTCGCGGACAACAGAGACCCAGTACTTC
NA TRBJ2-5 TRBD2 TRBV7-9 CASSLSLAGGLYQETQYF TGTGCCAGCAGCTTAAGCCTAGCGGGGGGCCTGTACCAAGAGACCCAGTACTTC
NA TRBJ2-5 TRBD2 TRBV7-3 CASSQGLAGGVQYF TGTGCCAGCAGCCAGGGACTAGCGGGGGGAGTCCAGTACTTC
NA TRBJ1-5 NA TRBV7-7 CASSLNSRQSLNQPQHF TGTGCCAGCAGCTTAAATTCGCGACAGTCACTCAATCAGCCCCAGCATTTT
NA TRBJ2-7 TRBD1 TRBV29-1 CSVAGQAHSYEQYF TGCAGCGTTGCGGGACAGGCTCACTCCTACGAGCAGTACTTC
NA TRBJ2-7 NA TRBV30 CAWSGSKPDEQYF TGTGCCTGGAGCGGGTCCAAACCCGACGAGCAGTACTTC
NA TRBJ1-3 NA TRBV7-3 CASSPGLTSSGNTIYF TGTGCCAGCAGCCCGGGACTAACGAGCTCTGGAAACACCATATATTTT
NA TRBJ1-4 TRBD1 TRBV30 CAWNRGVEEKLFF TGTGCCTGGAACAGGGGAGTCGAGGAAAAACTGTTTTTT
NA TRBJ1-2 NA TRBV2 CASSERGRPTANYGYTF TGTGCCAGCAGTGAGAGAGGTCGGCCGACCGCTAACTATGGCTACACCTTC
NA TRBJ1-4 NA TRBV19 CATTRGLNTNEKLFF TGTGCCACCACGAGAGGGCTCAATACTAATGAAAAACTGTTTTTT
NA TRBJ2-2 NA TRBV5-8 CASSSPGLTNTGELFF TGTGCCAGCAGCTCCCCGGGACTCACAAACACCGGGGAGCTGTTTTTT
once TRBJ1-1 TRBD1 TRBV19 CAARDRGTEAFF TGTGCCGCCCGGGACAGGGGGACTGAAGCTTTCTTT
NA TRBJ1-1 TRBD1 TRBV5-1 CASSRTGARTNTEAFF TGCGCCAGCAGTAGGACAGGGGCTAGGACGAACACTGAAGCTTTCTTT
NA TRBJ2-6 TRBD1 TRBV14 CASSQESGQGLIGANVLTF TGTGCCAGCAGCCAAGAGTCCGGACAGGGGCTCATTGGGGCCAACGTCCTGACTTTC
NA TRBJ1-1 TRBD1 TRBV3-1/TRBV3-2 CASSQGTGVMNTEAFF TGTGCCAGCAGCCAAGGGACAGGAGTCATGAACACTGAAGCTTTCTTT
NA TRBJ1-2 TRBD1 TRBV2 CASSRDSYSGYTF TGTGCCAGCAGCCGGGACAGCTACTCTGGCTACACCTTC
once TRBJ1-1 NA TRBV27 CASSLSRGSTEAFF TGTGCCAGCAGTTTATCTCGGGGAAGTACTGAAGCTTTCTTT
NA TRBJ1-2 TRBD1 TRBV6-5 CASSLTGFSGYTF TGTGCCAGCAGTTTGACAGGGTTCTCTGGCTACACCTTC